The clone carrying this T cell receptor beta chain was detected a few times. Its target is not known. This sample is drawn from a study of PD-1 blockade in classical Hodgkin lymphoma. Every single patient, without exception, relapsed after autologous stem cell transplantation, and brentuximab vedotin exposure varied. Using magnetic negative selection, the CD4+ T cells were separated out of thawed PBMCs. Germline CDR1 reads SGHDT; CDR2 reads YYEEEE. V lost 4 bases, J lost 2 bases, and 16 bases lay in between. This CDR3 has 16 residues. Notes on the study in general: When set against healthy donors, newly diagnosed patients were reported to show lower baseline TCR diversity. Causes of the repertoire differences remain undefined, possibly disease activity or prior therapy. The diversity seen at baseline in complete responders resembled that of newly diagnosed patients.

The data were produced by immunoSEQ multiplex PCR, yet TCRdb's version contains in-frame clones alone and is incomplete. The table has about 7,600 clones, roughly three quarters seen once. The sample in question was CD4+ T cells from blood, obtained at baseline. The clonotype originates from a human donor with classical Hodgkin lymphoma. The chain is built from TRBV5-6 and TRBJ2-1; D not certain. CDR3 sequence reads: CASSPLWAPPYNEQFF. Written as DNA, the CDR3 is TGTGCCAGCAGCCCACTTTGGGCCCCCCCCTACAATGAGCAGTTCTTC.